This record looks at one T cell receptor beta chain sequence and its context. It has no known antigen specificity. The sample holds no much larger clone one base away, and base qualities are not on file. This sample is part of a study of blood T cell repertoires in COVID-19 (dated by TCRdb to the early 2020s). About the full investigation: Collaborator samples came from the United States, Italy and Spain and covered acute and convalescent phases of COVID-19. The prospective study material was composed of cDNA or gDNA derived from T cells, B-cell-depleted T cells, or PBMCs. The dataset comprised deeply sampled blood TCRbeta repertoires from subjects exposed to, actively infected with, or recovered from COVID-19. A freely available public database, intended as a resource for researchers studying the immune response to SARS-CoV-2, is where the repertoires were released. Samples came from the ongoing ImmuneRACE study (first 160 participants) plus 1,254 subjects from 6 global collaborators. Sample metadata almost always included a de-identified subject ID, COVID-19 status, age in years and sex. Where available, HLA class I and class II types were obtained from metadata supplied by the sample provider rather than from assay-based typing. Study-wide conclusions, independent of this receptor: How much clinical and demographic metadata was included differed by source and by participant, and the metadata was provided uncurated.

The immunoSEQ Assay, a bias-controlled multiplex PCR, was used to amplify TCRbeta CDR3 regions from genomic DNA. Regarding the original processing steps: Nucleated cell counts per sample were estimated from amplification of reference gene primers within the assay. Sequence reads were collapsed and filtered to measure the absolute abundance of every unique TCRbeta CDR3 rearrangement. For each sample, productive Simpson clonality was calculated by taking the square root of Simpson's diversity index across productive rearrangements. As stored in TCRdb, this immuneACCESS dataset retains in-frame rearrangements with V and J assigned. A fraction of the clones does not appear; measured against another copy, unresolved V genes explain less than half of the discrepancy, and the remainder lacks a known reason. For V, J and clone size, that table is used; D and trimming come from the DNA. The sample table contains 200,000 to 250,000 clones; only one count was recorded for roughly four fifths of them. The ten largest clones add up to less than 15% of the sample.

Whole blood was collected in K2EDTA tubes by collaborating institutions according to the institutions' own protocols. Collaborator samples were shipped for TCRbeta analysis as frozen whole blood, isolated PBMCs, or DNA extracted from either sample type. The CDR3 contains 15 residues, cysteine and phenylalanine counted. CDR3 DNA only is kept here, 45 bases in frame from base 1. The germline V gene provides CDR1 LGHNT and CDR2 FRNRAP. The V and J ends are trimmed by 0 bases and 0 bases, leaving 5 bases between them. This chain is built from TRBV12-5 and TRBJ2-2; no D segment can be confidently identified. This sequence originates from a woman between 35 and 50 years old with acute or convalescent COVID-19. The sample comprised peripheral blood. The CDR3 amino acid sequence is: CASGLVIANTGELFF. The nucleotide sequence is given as TGTGCTAGTGGTTTGGTAATCGCGAACACCGGGGAGCTGTTTTTT.